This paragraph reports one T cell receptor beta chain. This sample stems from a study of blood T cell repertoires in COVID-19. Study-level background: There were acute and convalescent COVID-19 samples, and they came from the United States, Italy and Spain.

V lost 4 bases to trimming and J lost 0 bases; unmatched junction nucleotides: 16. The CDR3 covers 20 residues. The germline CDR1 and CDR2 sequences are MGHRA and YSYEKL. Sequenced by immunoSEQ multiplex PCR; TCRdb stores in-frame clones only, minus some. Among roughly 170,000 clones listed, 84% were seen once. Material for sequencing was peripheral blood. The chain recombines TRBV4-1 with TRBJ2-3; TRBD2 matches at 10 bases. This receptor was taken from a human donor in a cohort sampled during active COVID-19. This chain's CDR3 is CASSPKGLAGDPISTDTQYF. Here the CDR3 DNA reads TGCGCCAGCAGCCCGAAAGGGCTAGCGGGGGACCCGATCAGCACAGATACGCAGTATTTT.